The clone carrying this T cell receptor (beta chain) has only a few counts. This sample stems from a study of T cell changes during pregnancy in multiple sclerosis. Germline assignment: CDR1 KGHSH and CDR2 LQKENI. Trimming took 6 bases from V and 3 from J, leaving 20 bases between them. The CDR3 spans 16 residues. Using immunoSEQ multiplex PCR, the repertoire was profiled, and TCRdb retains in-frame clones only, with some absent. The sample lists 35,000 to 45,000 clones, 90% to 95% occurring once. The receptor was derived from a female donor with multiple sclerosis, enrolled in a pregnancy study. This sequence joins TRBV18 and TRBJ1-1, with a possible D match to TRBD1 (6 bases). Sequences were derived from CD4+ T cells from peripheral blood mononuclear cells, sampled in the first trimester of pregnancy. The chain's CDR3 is CASSSLPPTGDTEAFF. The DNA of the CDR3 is TGTGCCAGCTCCTCACTACCACCGACAGGAGACACTGAAGCTTTCTTT.